The T cell receptor beta chain described here comes from a study of cytomegalovirus exposure and HLA in healthy donors (dated by TCRdb to 2017 to 2019). Turning to the overall study: According to an earlier analysis of around 600 of the donors, 200 million or so T cells yielded over 90 million unique TCR beta sequences and approximately 300 Gb of sequence data. Both class I and class II loci were covered by HLA typing, at four-digit resolution. A later genetic analysis took genome-wide SNP genotypes for about 55% of the 666 donors and used that subset as a discovery cohort. The study aimed to test whether cataloging public T cell receptors could reveal signatures of past pathogen exposure. The number of donors typed differed by locus, with about 620-630 for A, B, C, DRB1 and DQB1, approximately 500 for DQA1, 606 for DPA1, and roughly 450 for DPB1. In an earlier analysis of 587 of the donors, high-throughput TCR beta sequencing was used to judge whether each TCR beta V gene segment behaved as functional or pseudogenic. In a later analysis, previously published TCR beta repertoires from several hundred donors were re-analyzed and high-resolution HLA genotyping was added so that TCR occurrence patterns could be studied. The later analysis used no new phenotypic data to find candidate immune exposures, relying instead on TCR beta sequences and their occurrence across donors. To predict cytomegalovirus infection status, the study brought together high-throughput TCR immunosequencing, statistical association of individual TCRs with disease status, and machine learning. About five DR-DQ haplotypes were treated as single units for association and clustering because of strong linkage in the cohort. In addition to the first cohort of around 670 subjects, a separate validation cohort of approximately 110 different subjects was used. Among over 350 genotyped donors of the cohort, an average of about 240,000 unique TCR beta nucleotide sequences were sequenced per donor, roughly a sixth of them non-productive. Alongside the repertoire data, information on donor age, sex, ethnicity and CMV serostatus was compiled. Every discovery cohort repertoire had been produced on one sequencing platform. The study used immunosequencing to profile the T cell repertoires of approximately 630 subjects and linked those repertoires to cytomegalovirus serostatus. Of the roughly 420 genotyped donors, 65% to 90% were placed in the genetic ancestry cluster associated with self-reported Caucasian donors. Roughly 300 gigabases of sequencing data and approximately 85 million unique TCR sequences were included in an early release covering about 620 HLA-typed donors. What the authors observed across the whole study: A few of the identified cytomegalovirus-associated TCR beta chains were confirmed in vitro to be specific for cytomegalovirus antigens. Most CMV-associated TCR beta chains appeared to be HLA-restricted in a later analysis, and the HLA associations seemed to be driven largely by CMV exposure. Strong co-occurrence of HLA alleles, especially DR and DQ, made assigning TCR associations to individual alleles difficult. Several of the top co-occurrence clusters appeared to be linked to parvovirus B19, influenza, CMV and Epstein-Barr virus, according to a later analysis. Correlated functional status among segregating V segments might reflect linkage disequilibrium, but an unknown experimental factor could not be ruled out. The authors suggested that the approach could potentially be extended to other disease states and immunological phenotypes. The only immune exposure information available for the cohort was CMV serostatus. A total of 150 to 200 TCR beta chains were listed by the study as associated with cytomegalovirus. Cytomegalovirus status was reported to be diagnosed by the classifier with high specificity and sensitivity in both the original and validation cohorts. In a later analysis, TCR association rates were found to vary across HLA loci, with the most associated TCRs seen for DRB1 alleles and the fewest for HLA-C alleles. In a later analysis, HLA-associated TCR beta chains were found to be more clonally expanded and to have lower generation probabilities than equally common non-associated chains. A further reported finding was that TCR beta sequences accurately predicted the HLA-A and HLA-B alleles for most subjects in the first cohort. This cohort had only TCR beta chains sequenced, and the lack of alpha or paired-chain data limited which features could be detected. According to a later genetic analysis, donors in an Asian-associated ancestry cluster had fewer N-insertions in productive TCRs than the roughly 670-donor mean. Most TCR sequences were seen in very few donors, while some public TCRs were found in many individuals. An earlier analysis of approximately 570 of the donors showed that most TCR beta V segments appeared in productive rearrangements either about 87% or about 30% of the time, which broadly matched IMGT annotations. In a later genetic analysis, a missense DCLRE1C variant was associated with V-gene and J-gene trimming of TCR beta chains, and the association was replicated in an independent cohort. The sequencing pipeline was judged likely to have produced a cluster of highly shared sequence variants as a technical artifact. The presence/absence analyses assumed that sequencing depth was roughly uniform across donors, and that assumption may not be true. At a false discovery rate of 0.05, a later analysis linked about 17,000 TCR beta sequences to specific HLA alleles. Because counts were too low, fewer than 20 rarely observed V segments, including chromosome 9 orphons, were excluded from the earlier analysis of 587 of the donors. Because HLA typing was unavailable for some donors at each locus, only the typed subset was used in association tests.

The library was made by the immunoSEQ multiplex PCR assay. For the multiplex PCR, a mixture combining 60 forward primers for TCR Vbeta segments and 13 reverse primers for TCR Jbeta segments was used. The CDR3 region of rearranged TCR beta genes was amplified from genomic DNA by a multiplex PCR assay. The Illumina HiSeq System was used to sequence the amplified TCR beta libraries as 87-base-pair reads. Regarding the original processing steps: Across the 600 to 700 repertoires, a later analysis counted some 81 million unique TCR beta chains, some 11 million of which were shared by at least two donors. A nearest-neighbor algorithm error-corrected the raw reads and collapsed the reads into unique sequences, merging closely related sequences to remove PCR and sequencing errors. CDR3 sequences were aligned to IMGT reference sequences to assign V, D and J gene segments. For a sequence to be retained, a match of at least six nucleotides to both a V gene segment and a J gene segment was required. A rearrangement was called productive if the CDR3 had no stop codons and remained in frame with V and J, and every other rearrangement was called non-productive. CDR3 was defined according to IMGT convention as the region running from the second conserved V-encoded cysteine to the conserved J-encoded phenylalanine. In an earlier analysis of around 540 of the donors, sequences lacking an unambiguous match to a single V gene segment were excluded. In an earlier analysis of several hundred of the donors, V segments were called functional above 56.7% productive rearrangements and were called segregating when the between-donor standard deviation exceeded 5%. A statistical classification framework was built to diagnose cytomegalovirus status from the catalog of TCR beta chain sequences. A later analysis assigned V and J genes by comparing TCR nucleotide sequences with IMGT/GENE-DB human TR gene sequences. The TCRdist pipeline was used in a later analysis to assign CDR3 sequences and most-parsimonious VDJ recombination scenarios. In a later analysis, each TCR beta chain was defined by its CDR3 amino acid sequence together with its V-gene family, and reads without a unique V-gene family were excluded. As a way to deal with suspected cross-contamination and a sequencing artifact, a later analysis dropped 592 nucleotide sequences that were highly shared and had low generation probability. In a later analysis, a clonal expansion index for each public chain was calculated from normalized within-repertoire ranks of inferred template counts. In a later analysis, generation probabilities were computed with a VDJ recombination model fitted to out-of-frame rearrangements, and the resulting probabilities were checked against IGoR. Hypergeometric tests were used in a later analysis to score TCR-TCR, TCR-HLA and TCR-CMV co-occurrence, with a repertoire-size bias correction applied to the TCR pairs. In a later analysis, false discovery rates were estimated by permuting HLA or CMV assignments 20 times. A later analysis grouped co-occurring TCRs with DBSCAN, adding TCRdist sequence similarity when clustering within HLA-allele-positive subsets. Repertoires with fewer than 30,000 or more than 120,000 public chains were left out of co-occurrence clustering, as were five repertoires with anomalous nucleotide sharing. In its TCRdb copy, this immuneACCESS table keeps in-frame sequences only and misses some clones. Where compared with another copy, unresolved V genes explain less than half of these, and the others have no known cause. The D gene and trimming were derived from the DNA, and the V and J assignments and clone size from that table. This sample gives roughly 190,000 clones in total; roughly 80% of them show up just once. 1.6% of the sample rests with the top ten.

The cohort was made up of under 800 healthy bone marrow donors. At the time of sampling, all cohort members were nominally healthy, though unrecorded immune exposures were likely present. The donor was CMV seronegative and was included in the group of around 320 seronegative cohort members. A peripheral blood sample was collected from each donor, and TCR beta sequencing was performed on peripheral blood mononuclear cells. Genomic DNA extraction from the blood cell samples was performed with the Qiagen DNeasy Blood Extraction Kit. To note about this clone: Its antigen is unknown. Base qualities are not recorded, but no much larger clone differs from it by a single base.

The receptor was derived from a woman aged 45 to 65 in good health and CMV-seronegative. Sequenced: PBMCs.

The CDR3 protein sequence reads: CASSASGTGITDTQYF. The DNA sequence is TGTGCCAGCAGCGCATCCGGGACAGGGATCACAGATACGCAGTATTTT. This chain is built from TRBV2 and TRBJ2-3; 9 bases in between match TRBD1. Its CDR3 holds 16 amino acids, cysteine through phenylalanine. Only CDR3 DNA is held: 48 bases, read in frame from base 1. The germline V gene encodes CDR1 SNHLY and CDR2 FYNNEI. V is pruned by 6 bases and J by 2 bases, leaving 9 bases of the junction without a gene match.